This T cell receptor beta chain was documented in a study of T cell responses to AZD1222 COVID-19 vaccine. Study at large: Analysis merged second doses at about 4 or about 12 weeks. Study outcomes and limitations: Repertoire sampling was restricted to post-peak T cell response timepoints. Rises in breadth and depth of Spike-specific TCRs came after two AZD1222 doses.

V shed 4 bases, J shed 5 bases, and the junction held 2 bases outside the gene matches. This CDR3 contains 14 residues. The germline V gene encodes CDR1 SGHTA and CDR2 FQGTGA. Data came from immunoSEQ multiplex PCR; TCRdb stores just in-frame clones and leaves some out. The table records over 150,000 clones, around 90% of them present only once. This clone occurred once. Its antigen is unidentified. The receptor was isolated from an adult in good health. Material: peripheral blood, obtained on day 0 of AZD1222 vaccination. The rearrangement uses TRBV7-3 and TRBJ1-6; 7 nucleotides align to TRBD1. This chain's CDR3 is CASSSGTDNSPLHF. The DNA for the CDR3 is TGTGCCAGCAGCTCCGGGACAGATAATTCACCCCTCCACTTT.